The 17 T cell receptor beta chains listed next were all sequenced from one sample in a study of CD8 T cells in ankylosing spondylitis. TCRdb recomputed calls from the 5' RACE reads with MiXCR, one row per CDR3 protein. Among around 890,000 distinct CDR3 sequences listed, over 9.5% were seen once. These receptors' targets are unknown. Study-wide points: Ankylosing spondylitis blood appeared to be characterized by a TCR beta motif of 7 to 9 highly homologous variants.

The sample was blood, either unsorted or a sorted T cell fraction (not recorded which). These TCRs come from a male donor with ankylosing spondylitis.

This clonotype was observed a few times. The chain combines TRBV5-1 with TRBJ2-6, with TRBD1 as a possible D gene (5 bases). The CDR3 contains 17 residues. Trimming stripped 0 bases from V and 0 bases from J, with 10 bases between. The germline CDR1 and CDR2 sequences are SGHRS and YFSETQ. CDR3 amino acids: CASSLATGNSGANVLTF. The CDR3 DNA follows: TGCGCCAGCAGCTTGGCCACAGGTAACTCTGGGGCCAACGTCCTGACTTTC.

DNA for the CDR3: TGTGCCAGCAGCTTGGTGGTCCCGGTCTACGAGCAGTACTTC. Translation: CASSLVVPVYEQYF. The chain has TRBV5-5 and TRBJ2-7; D remains unclear. Germline CDR1 SGHKS, CDR2 YYEKEE (reference sequence). This CDR3 contains 14 residues. The germline V and J ends were trimmed by 0 bases and 3 bases, with 10 bases remaining between them. The full variable domain, in which reference TRBV5-5 and TRBJ2-7 provide the parts outside the CDR3, is DAGVTQSPTHLIKTRGQQVTLRCSPISGHKSVSWYQQVLGQGPQFIFQYYEKEERGRGNFPDRFSARQFPNYSSELNVNALLLGDSALYLCASSLVVPVYEQYFGPGTRLTVT.

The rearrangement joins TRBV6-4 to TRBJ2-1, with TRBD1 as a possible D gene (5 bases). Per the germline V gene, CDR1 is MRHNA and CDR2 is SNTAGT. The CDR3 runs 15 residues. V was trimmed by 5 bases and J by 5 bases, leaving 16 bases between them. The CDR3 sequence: CASSPWAGLDNEQFF. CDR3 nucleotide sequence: TGTGCCAGCAGTCCGTGGGCAGGGCTGGACAATGAGCAGTTCTTC.

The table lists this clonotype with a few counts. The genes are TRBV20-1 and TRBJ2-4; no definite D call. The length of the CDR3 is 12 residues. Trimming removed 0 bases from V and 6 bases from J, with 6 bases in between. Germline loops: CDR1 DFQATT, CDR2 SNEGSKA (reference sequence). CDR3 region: CSARDLINIQYF. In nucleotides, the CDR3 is TGCAGTGCTAGAGATTTAATAAACATTCAGTACTTC.

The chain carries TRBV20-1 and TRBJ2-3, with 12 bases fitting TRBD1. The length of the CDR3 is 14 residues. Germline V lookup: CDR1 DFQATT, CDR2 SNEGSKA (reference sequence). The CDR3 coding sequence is TGCGTCTTGGGACAGGGGGCTAGCACAGATACGCAGTATTTT. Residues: CVLGQGASTDTQYF.

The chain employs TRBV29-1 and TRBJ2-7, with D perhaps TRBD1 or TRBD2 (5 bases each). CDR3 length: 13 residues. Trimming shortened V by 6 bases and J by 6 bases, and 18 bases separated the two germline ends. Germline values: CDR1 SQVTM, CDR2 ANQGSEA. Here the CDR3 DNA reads TGCAGCGTGGTACCAAGAGGGGCTCGCGAGCAGTACTTC. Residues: CSVVPRGAREQYF.

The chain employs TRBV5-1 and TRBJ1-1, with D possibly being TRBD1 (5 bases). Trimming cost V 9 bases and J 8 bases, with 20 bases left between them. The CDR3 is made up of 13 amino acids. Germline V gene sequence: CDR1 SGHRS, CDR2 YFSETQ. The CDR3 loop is CATRAGSSTEAFF. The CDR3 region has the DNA TGCGCCACAAGGGCAGGGTCCAGTACGGAAGCTTTCTTT.

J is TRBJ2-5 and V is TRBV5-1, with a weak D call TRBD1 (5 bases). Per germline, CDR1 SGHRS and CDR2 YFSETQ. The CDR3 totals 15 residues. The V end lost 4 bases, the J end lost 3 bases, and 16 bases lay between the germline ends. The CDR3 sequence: CASSITPGHEETQYF. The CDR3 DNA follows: TGCGCCAGCAGCATAACCCCTGGACACGAAGAGACCCAGTACTTC.

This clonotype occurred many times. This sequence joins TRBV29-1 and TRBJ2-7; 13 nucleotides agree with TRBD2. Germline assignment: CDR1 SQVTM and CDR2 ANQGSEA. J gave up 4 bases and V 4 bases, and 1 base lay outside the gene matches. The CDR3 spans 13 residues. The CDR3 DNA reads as TGCAGCGTTGGGACTAGCGGGAGTTACGAGCAGTACTTC. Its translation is CSVGTSGSYEQYF.

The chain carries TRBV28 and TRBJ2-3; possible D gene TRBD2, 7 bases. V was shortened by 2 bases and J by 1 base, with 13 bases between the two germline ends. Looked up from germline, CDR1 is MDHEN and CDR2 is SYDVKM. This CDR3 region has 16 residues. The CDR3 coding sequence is TGTGCCAGCAGTTTAGGGGGGGCGCGCGGCACAGATACGCAGTATTTT. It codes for CASSLGGARGTDTQYF.

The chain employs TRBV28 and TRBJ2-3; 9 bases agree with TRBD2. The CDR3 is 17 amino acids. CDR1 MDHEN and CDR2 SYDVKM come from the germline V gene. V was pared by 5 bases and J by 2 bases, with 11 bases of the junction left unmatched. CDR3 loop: CASSLGLTSGITDTQYF. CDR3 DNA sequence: TGTGCCAGCAGTCTCGGGCTGACTAGCGGTATCACAGATACGCAGTATTTT.

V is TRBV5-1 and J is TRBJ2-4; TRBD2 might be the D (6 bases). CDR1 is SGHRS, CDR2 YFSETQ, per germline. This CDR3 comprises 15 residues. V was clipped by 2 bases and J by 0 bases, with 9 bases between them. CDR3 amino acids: CASSFGGLAKNIQYF. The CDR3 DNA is TGCGCCAGCAGCTTCGGGGGTCTAGCCAAAAACATTCAGTACTTC.

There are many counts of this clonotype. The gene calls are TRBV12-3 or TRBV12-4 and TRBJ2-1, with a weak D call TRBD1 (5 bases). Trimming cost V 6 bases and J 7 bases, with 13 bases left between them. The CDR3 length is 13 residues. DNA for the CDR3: TGTGCCAGCAGCCCAAACAGGTGGAATGAGCAGTTCTTC. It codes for CASSPNRWNEQFF.

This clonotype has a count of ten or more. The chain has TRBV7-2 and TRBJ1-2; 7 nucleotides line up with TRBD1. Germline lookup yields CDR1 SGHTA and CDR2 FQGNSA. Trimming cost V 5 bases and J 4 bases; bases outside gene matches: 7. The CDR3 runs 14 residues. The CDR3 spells CASSPKRDSYGYTF. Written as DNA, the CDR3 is TGTGCCAGCAGCCCGAAACGGGACAGCTATGGCTACACCTTC.

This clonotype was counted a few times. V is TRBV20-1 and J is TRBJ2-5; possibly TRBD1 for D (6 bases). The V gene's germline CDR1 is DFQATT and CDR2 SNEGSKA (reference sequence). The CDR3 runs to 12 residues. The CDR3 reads CTAGTSQETQYF. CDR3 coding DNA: TGCACTGCCGGGACAAGCCAAGAGACCCAGTACTTC.

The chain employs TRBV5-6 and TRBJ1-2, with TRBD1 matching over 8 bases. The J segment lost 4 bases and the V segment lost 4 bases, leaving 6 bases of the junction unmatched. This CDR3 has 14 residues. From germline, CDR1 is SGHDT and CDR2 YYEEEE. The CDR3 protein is CASSRPGGTYGYTF. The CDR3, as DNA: TGTGCCAGCAGCAGGCCAGGGGGCACCTATGGCTACACCTTC.

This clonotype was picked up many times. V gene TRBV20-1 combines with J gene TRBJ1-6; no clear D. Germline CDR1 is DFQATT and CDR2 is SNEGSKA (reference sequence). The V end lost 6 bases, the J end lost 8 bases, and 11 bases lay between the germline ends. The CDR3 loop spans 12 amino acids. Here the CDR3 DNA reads TGCAGTGCAGCTCAGTCGGATTCACCCCTCCACTTT. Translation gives CSAAQSDSPLHF.